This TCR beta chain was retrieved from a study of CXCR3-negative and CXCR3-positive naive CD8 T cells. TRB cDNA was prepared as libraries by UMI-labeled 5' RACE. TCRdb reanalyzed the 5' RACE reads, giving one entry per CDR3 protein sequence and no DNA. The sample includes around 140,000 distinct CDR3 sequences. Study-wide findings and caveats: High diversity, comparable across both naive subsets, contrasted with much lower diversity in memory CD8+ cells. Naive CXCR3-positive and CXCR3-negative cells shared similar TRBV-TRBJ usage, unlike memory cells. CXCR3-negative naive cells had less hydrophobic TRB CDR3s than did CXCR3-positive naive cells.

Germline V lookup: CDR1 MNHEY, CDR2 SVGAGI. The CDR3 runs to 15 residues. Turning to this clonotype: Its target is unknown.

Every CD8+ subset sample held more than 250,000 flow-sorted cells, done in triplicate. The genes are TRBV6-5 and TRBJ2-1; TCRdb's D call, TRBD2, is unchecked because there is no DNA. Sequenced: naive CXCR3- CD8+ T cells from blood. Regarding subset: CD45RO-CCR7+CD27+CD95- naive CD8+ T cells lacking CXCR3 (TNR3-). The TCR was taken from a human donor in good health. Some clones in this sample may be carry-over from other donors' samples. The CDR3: CASSSAGGPYNEQFF.